This T cell receptor beta chain is from a study of persistence of HIV-infected CD4 T cells (dated by TCRdb to the early 2020s). In terms of the full investigation: The median time the participants had spent on suppressive ART was approximately eight years. Peripheral blood samples of up to roughly 180 mL were collected at multiple time points, except for a couple of participants, who underwent leukapheresis at a single time point. The study isolated CMV- and HIV-1 Gag-responding CD4+ T cells from ART-treated individuals to examine antigen-driven clonal expansion of HIV-1-infected cells. TCRbeta sequencing assessed the clonality of all cells in each sorted population, while proviral sequencing assessed the clonality of infected cells. Cross-participant TCR cluster analysis included roughly 8 participants for CMV and six or seven participants for Gag.

The immunoSEQ hsTCRB assay version 4, run in survey mode, was used to sequence TCRbeta repertoires from genomic DNA. For TCRbeta sequencing, genomic DNA was diluted to approximately 10 ng/uL, and up to roughly 1 ug was used per sample. The source study handled its data this way. ImmunoSeq Analyzer 3.0 was used for analysis of TCRbeta data, and diversity was computed on productive nucleotide rearrangements. The improved Chao index was used to estimate lower-bound TCR diversity, and the Gini coefficient was used to estimate clonality using the Immunarch R package. Different nucleotide rearrangements encoding the same CDR3beta amino acid sequence were treated as distinct clonotypes. Differential abundance analysis identified TCRbeta sequences significantly enriched in antigen-responding cells relative to anti-CD3/anti-CD28-activated cells. Using predicted peptide-MHC specificity as the basis, GLIPH2 grouped TCRs into clusters, both for each participant individually and for the merged data sets that combined participants. The source is immuneACCESS, and TCRdb retained only in-frame sequences with V and J called. Part of the clones is not carried over; for the studies checked, unresolved V genes explain less than half of this, and the remainder is unexplained. V and J calls and clone size follow that table, whereas D and trimming were derived from the DNA. This sample holds over 10,000 clones; roughly 62% were observed only once. The ten largest clones represent 6.9% of the sample.

The CDR3, cysteine through phenylalanine, is 14 amino acids long. CDR3 DNA is the only sequence kept; it has 42 bases, read in frame from the first base. V is pruned by 5 bases and J by 7 bases, leaving 7 bases of the junction without a gene match. As encoded in the germline V gene, CDR1 is SNHLY while CDR2 is FYNNEI. Remarks on this clone: The specificity of this receptor is unknown. No clone much larger than this one lies a single base away; base qualities are absent.

Broader findings and caveats from the paper: The study involved few individuals and tested only a limited range of antigens. Bulk TCR analyses could not be restricted to the rare CMV-responding cells that actually carried HIV-1 proviruses. Enrichment of degenerate expanded CDR3beta sequences was found in antigen-responding cells, suggesting convergent selection of CD4+ responses to CMV and Gag. TCRbeta richness in CMV- and Gag-responding cells was significantly lower than in anti-CD3/anti-CD28-responding cells; CMV-responding cells had higher oligoclonality than CD3/CD28-stimulated and Gag-responding cells. A correlation was observed between TCR oligoclonality and proviral oligoclonality within the same sorted populations.

The sample's treatment or condition, from its label and the paper: suppressive antiretroviral therapy. A pool of overlapping 15-mer peptides from HIV-1 Gag, at 1 ug per peptide per mL, was used to stimulate the cells. Responding CD4+ T cells were sorted by upregulation of both CD40 ligand and CD69. Participants were HIV-1-infected adults who started suppressive ART during chronic infection. Plasma HIV-1 RNA had been undetectable (below 50 copies/mL) in participants for at least 4 years. To be included, a participant needed positive CMV serology and a CD4+ T cell count above 400 cells/uL. Before stimulation, PBMCs were isolated using density centrifugation and then depleted of CD8+ T cells. For 18 hours, the CD8-depleted PBMCs were stimulated with anti-CD28/CD49d costimulation, a CD40-blocking antibody, and enfuvirtide to prevent new infections. Sorting was done on either a Beckman Coulter MoFlo Legacy or an XDP sorter, and propidium iodide was used to exclude dead cells. Genomic DNA was extracted using the QIAamp DNA Mini Kit for samples with more than one million cells and using the Quick-DNA Microprep Kit for all other samples.

The sequence links TRBV2 to TRBJ1-5, and 8 junctional nucleotides match TRBD1. The TCR was taken from an adult man with HIV who was CMV-seropositive. The specimen was CD4+ T cells sorted from PBMCs after roughly 18-hour stimulation, collected from a patient who received antiretroviral therapy. This specimen's cell subset or site label, interpreted: CD40L+CD69+ CD4 T cells responding to HIV-1 Gag peptides. The DNA sequence is TGTGCCAGCAGTCCTACGCAGGGGGCCCAGCCCCAGCATTTT. The resulting protein is CASSPTQGAQPQHF. Reference TRBV2 and TRBJ1-5 genes cover what lies past the CDR3, so the full variable domain is EPEVTQTPSHQVTQMGQEVILRCVPISNHLYFYWYRQILGQKVEFLVSFYNNEISEKSEIFDDQFSVERPDGSNFTLKIRSTKLEDSAMYFCASSPTQGAQPQHFGDGTRLSIL.